The sequence of this T cell receptor beta chain was determined in a study of blood T cell repertoires in COVID-19. Produced via immunoSEQ multiplex PCR; TCRdb's table is partial and in-frame only. The sample carries under 150,000 clones, around four fifths recorded once. CDR3 size: 15 residues. J gave up 6 bases and V 5 bases, and 9 bases lay outside the gene matches. Germline V gene sequence: CDR1 SGHVS, CDR2 FNYEAQ. Individuals aged about 18 to 90 years were recruited from about two dozen US areas. Cohorts were determined from participant-reported clinical history. The source is a woman aged 40 to 50 who had recovered from COVID-19. The chain couples TRBV7-6 to TRBJ2-1; 8 bases map to TRBD1. Sequenced sample: PBMCs or T cells enriched from blood (not recorded which). The CDR3, as DNA: TGTGCCAGCAGCCCCGGGACAGGTGGGGTCAATGAGCAGTTCTTC. Translating it yields CASSPGTGGVNEQFF. Variable domain in full (rest from reference TRBV7-6 and TRBJ2-1): GAGVSQSPRYKVTKRGQDVALRCDPISGHVSLYWYRQALGQGPEFLTYFNYEAQQDKSGLPNDRFSAERPEGSISTLTIQRTEQRDSAMYRCASSPGTGGVNEQFFGPGTRLTVL.